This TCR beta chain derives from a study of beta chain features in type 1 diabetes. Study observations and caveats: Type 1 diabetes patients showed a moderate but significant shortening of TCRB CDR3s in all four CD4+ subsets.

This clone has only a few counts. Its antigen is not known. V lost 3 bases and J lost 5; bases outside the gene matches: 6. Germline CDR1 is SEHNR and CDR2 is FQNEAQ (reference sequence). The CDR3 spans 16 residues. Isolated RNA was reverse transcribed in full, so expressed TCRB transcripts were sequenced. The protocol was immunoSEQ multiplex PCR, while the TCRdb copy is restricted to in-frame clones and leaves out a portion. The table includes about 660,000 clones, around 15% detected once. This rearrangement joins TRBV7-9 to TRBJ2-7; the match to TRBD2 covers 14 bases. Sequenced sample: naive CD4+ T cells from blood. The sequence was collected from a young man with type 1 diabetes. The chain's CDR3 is CASSFLGLAGANEQYF. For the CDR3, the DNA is TGTGCCAGCAGCTTTTTGGGACTAGCGGGAGCAAACGAGCAGTACTTC. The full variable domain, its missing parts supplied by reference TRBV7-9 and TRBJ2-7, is DTGVSQNPRHKITKRGQNVTFRCDPISEHNRLYWYRQTLGQGPEFLTYFQNEAQLEKSRLLSDRFSAERPKGSFSTLEIQRTEQGDSAMYLCASSFLGLAGANEQYFGPGTRLTVT.